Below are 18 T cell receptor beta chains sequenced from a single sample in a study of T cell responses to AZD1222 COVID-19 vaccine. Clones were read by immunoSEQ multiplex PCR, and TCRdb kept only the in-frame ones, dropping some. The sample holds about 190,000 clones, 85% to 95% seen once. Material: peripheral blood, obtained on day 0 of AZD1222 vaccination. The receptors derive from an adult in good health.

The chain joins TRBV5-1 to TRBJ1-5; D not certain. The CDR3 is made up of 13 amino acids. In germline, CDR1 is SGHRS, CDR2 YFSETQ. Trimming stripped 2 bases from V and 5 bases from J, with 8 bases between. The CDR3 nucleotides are TGCGCCAGCAGCTTTACCCCCGATCAGCCCCAGCATTTT. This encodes CASSFTPDQPQHF. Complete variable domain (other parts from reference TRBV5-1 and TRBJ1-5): KAGVTQTPRYLIKTRGQQVTLSCSPISGHRSVSWYQQTPGQGLQFLFEYFSETQRNKGNFPGRFSGRQFSNSRSEMNVSTLELGDSALYLCASSFTPDQPQHFGDGTRLSIL.

CDR3 DNA: TGTGCCACCAGGGGCCGCCGTTACAATGAGCAGTTCTTC. As protein: CATRGRRYNEQFF. This rearrangement joins TRBV28 to TRBJ2-1; tentatively, D is TRBD1 (6 bases). The V gene's germline CDR1 is MDHEN and CDR2 SYDVKM. The CDR3 loop spans 13 amino acids. The V and J ends lost 10 bases and 4 bases respectively, with 14 bases between them.

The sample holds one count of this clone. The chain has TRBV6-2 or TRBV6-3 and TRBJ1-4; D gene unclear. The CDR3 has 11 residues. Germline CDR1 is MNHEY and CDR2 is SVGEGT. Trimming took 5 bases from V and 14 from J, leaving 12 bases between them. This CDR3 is CASSLYNRLFF. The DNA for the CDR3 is TGTGCCAGCAGTCTATATAACCGGCTGTTTTTT.

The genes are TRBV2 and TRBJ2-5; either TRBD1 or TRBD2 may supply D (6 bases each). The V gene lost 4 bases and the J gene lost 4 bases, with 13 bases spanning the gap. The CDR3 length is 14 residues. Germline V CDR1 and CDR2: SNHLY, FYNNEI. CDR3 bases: TGTGCCAGCAGTGTTTGGGGGGCGCGAGAGACCCAGTACTTC. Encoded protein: CASSVWGARETQYF. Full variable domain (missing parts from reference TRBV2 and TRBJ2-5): EPEVTQTPSHQVTQMGQEVILRCVPISNHLYFYWYRQILGQKVEFLVSFYNNEISEKSEIFDDQFSVERPDGSNFTLKIRSTKLEDSAMYFCASSVWGARETQYFGPGTRLLVL.

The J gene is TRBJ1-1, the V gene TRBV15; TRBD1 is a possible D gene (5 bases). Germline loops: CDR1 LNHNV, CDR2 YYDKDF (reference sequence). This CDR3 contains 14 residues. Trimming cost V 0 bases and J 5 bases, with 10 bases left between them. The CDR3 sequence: CATSRDPGGTEAFF. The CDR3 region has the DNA TGTGCCACCAGCAGAGATCCGGGGGGAACTGAAGCTTTCTTT.

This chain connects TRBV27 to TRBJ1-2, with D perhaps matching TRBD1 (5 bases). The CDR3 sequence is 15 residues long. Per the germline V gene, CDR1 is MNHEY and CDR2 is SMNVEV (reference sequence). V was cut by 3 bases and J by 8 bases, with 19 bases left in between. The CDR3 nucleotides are TGTGCCAGCAGTTTGGCGGGGGATCAAGGTTGGGGCTACACCTTC. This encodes CASSLAGDQGWGYTF.

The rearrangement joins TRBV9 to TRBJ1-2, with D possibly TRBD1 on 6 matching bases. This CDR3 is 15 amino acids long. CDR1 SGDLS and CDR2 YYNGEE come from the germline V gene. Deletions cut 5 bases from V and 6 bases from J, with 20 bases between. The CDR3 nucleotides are TGTGCCAGCAGACCCTCTGAGGGGGAATCAGATGGCTACACCTTC. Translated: CASRPSEGESDGYTF.

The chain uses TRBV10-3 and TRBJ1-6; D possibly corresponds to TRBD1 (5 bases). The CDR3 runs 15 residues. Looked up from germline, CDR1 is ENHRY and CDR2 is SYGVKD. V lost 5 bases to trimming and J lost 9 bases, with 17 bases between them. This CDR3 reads CAISLGDPRASPLHF. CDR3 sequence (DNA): TGTGCCATCAGTTTAGGGGATCCTCGGGCTTCACCCCTCCACTTT.

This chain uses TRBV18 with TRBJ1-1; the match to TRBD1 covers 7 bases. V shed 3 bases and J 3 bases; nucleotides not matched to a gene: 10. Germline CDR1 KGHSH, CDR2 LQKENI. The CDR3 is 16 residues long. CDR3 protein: CASSPRSTGTDTEAFF. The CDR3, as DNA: TGTGCCAGCTCACCGCGCTCGACAGGGACGGACACTGAAGCTTTCTTT. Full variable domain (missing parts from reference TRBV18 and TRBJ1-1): NAGVMQNPRHLVRRRGQEARLRCSPMKGHSHVYWYRQLPEEGLKFMVYLQKENIIDESGMPKERFSAEFPKEGPSILRIQQVVRGDSAAYFCASSPRSTGTDTEAFFGQGTRLTVV.

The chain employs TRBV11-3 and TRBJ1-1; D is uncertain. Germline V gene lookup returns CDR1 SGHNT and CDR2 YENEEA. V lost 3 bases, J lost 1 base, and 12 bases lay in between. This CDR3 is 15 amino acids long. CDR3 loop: CASSLGIGGNTEAFF. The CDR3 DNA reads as TGTGCCAGCAGCTTGGGGATCGGCGGGAACACTGAAGCTTTCTTT. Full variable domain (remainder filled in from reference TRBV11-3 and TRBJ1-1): EAGVVQSPRYKIIEKKQPVAFWCNPISGHNTLYWYLQNLGQGPELLIRYENEEAVDDSQLPKDRFSAERLKGVDSTLKIQPAELGDSAVYLCASSLGIGGNTEAFFGQGTRLTVV.

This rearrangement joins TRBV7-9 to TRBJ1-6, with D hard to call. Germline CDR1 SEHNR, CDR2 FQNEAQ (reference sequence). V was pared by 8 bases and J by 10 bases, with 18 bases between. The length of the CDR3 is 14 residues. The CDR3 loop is CASSEGFVVSPLHF. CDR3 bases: TGTGCCAGCTCCGAGGGATTCGTGGTCTCACCCCTCCACTTT.

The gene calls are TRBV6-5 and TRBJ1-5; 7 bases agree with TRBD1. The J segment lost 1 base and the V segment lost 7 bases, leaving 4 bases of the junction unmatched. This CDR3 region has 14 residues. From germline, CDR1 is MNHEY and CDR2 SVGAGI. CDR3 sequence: CASTPGQSNQPQHF. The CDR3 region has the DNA TGTGCCAGCACCCCGGGACAGAGCAATCAGCCCCAGCATTTT.

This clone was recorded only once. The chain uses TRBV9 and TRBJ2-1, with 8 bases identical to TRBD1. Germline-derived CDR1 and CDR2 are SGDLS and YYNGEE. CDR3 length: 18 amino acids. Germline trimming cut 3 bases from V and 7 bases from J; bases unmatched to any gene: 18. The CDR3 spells CASSGTNLGQGLGNEQFF. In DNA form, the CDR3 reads TGTGCCAGCAGCGGTACTAATCTCGGACAGGGACTTGGTAATGAGCAGTTCTTC.

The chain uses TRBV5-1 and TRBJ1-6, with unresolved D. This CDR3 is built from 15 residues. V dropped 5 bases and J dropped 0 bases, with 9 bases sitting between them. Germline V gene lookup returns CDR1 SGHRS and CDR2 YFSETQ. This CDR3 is CASSSKSSYNSPLHF. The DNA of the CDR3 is TGCGCCAGCAGTAGTAAGAGCTCCTATAATTCACCCCTCCACTTT.

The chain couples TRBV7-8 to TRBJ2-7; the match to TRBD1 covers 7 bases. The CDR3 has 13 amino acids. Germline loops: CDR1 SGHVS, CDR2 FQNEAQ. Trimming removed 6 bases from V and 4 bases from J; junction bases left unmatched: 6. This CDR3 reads CASSHRGPYEQYF. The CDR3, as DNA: TGTGCCAGCAGTCACAGGGGACCGTACGAGCAGTACTTC.

The CDR3 coding sequence is TGTGCCAGCAGCCAACGCCGACTATACAGGGGGGTCACTGAAGCTTTCTTT. It yields the protein CASSQRRLYRGVTEAFF. The gene calls are TRBV3-1 (or the pseudogene TRBV3-2) and TRBJ1-1; TRBD1 aligns across 8 bases. V dropped 2 bases and J dropped 4; count of bases not matched to a gene: 12. The CDR3 has 17 amino acids. Germline-derived CDR1 and CDR2 are LGHDT and YNNKEL (reference sequence).

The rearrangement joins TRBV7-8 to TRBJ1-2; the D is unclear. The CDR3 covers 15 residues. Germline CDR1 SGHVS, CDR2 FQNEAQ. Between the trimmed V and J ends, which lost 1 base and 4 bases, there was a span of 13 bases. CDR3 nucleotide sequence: TGTGCCAGCAGCTTAGTACAGAGGTCCCCCTATGGCTACACCTTC. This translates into CASSLVQRSPYGYTF.

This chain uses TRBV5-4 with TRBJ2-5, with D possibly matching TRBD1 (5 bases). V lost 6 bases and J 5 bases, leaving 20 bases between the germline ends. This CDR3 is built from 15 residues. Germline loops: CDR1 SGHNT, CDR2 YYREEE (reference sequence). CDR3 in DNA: TGTGCCAGCACCATTTCAAGGGGAACCTACGAGACCCAGTACTTC. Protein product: CASTISRGTYETQYF.